These 28 T cell receptor beta chains share one sample of origin, sequenced in a study of CD8 T cells in Susac syndrome. Reverse transcription of 0.5 to 1 ug RNA was performed with random hexamers. One entry per CDR3 protein, called by TCRdb with MiXCR from the immunoSEQ multiplex PCR reads. Of about 84,000 distinct CDR3 sequences detected, approximately 95% appear once; the ten largest clones hold 0.32%. Sequencing used CD8+ T cells from PBMCs. The receptors were sampled from a human donor in good health.

The chain has TRBV29-1 and TRBJ2-5; D uncertain. V shed 3 bases and J shed 4 bases, with 6 bases lying between them. Germline assignment: CDR1 SQVTM and CDR2 ANQGSEA. The CDR3 is 11 amino acids. The CDR3 bases are TGCAGCGTTGAGTTTGGAGAGACCCAGTACTTC. Residues: CSVEFGETQYF.

The chain combines TRBV19 with TRBJ2-7; D is unclear. Germline-derived CDR1 and CDR2 are LNHDA and SQIVND (reference sequence). The CDR3 totals 15 residues. The ends were cut back, 3 bases at V and 0 bases at J, with 12 bases in the middle. The CDR3 spells CASSIVLDNSYEQYF. CDR3 DNA: TGTGCCAGTAGTATCGTCCTCGACAACTCCTACGAGCAGTACTTC.

V gene TRBV5-6 combines with J gene TRBJ2-3; D gene uncertain. V gave up 2 bases and J gave up 0 bases, with 16 bases separating them. CDR3 size: 17 residues. The germline gives CDR1 SGHDT, CDR2 YYEEEE. The CDR3 is CASSLSVRPGSTDTQYF. In nucleotides, the CDR3 is TGTGCCAGCAGCTTATCGGTGCGCCCCGGTAGCACAGATACGCAGTATTTT.

This CDR3 reads CASSNGGGLLNEQFF. The CDR3 nucleotides read TGTGCCAGCAGCAATGGGGGGGGACTGCTCAATGAGCAGTTCTTC. V usage is TRBV12-3 or TRBV12-4 and J usage is TRBJ2-1; 7 nucleotides match TRBD2. Unmatched junction bases numbered 11, after V lost 6 bases and J lost 6 bases. The CDR3 consists of 15 residues.

J is TRBJ2-3 and V is TRBV7-9; D is uncertain. Looked up from germline, CDR1 is SEHNR and CDR2 is FQNEAQ (reference sequence). There are 14 residues in the CDR3. Deletions cut 5 bases from V and 0 bases from J, with 9 bases between. CDR3 sequence (DNA): TGTGCCAGCAGCCCAGAAGGAAGCACAGATACGCAGTATTTT. Its protein product is CASSPEGSTDTQYF.

This clonotype was recorded only once. The V and J genes are TRBV5-1 and TRBJ1-3; D not certain. Germline CDR1 is SGHRS and CDR2 is YFSETQ. The CDR3 sequence is 18 residues long. Trimming left V 0 bases short and J 0 bases short, with 16 bases between. The CDR3 spells CASSLAGGELISGNTIYF. In DNA form, the CDR3 reads TGCGCCAGCAGCTTGGCCGGCGGCGAGCTCATCTCTGGAAACACCATATATTTT.

In regard to this clonotype: The junction does not match germline at one end; this may be a read error. The chain joins TRBV7-9 to TRBJ1-5; tentatively, D is TRBD1 (5 bases). The CDR3 is 14 residues long. Germline V gene data show CDR1 as SEHNR and CDR2 as FQNEAQ (reference sequence). The CDR3 region has the DNA TGTACCAGCAGCTTAGCCGGGGGTAATCAGCCCCAGCATTTT. Amino acid sequence: CTSSLAGGNQPQHF.

This rearrangement joins TRBV27 to TRBJ1-1; tentative D call: TRBD1 (6 bases). Germline V gene data show CDR1 as MNHEY and CDR2 as SMNVEV (reference sequence). V gave up 6 bases and J gave up 0 bases, with 11 bases separating them. The CDR3 is 14 residues long. The CDR3 reads CASSRGTLNTEAFF. CDR3 DNA sequence: TGTGCCAGCAGCCGAGGGACATTGAACACTGAAGCTTTCTTT.

The CDR3 reads CASRLGGANVLTF. CDR3 DNA sequence: TGTGCCAGCAGACTAGGTGGGGCCAACGTCCTGACTTTC. The chain carries TRBV7-9 and TRBJ2-6; possible D gene TRBD2, 5 bases. The CDR3 loop spans 13 amino acids. Germline CDR1 reads SEHNR; CDR2 reads FQNEAQ (reference sequence). V lost 6 bases to trimming and J lost 3 bases, with 6 bases between them.

The chain has TRBV29-1 and TRBJ1-2; D is unclear. Trimming took off 2 bases at V and 3 bases at J, with 4 bases between the two ends. Germline V gene sequence: CDR1 SQVTM, CDR2 ANQGSEA. This CDR3 has 11 residues. The CDR3 sequence is CSVEWDYGYTF. CDR3 nucleotide sequence: TGCAGCGTTGAATGGGACTATGGCTACACCTTC.

The genes are TRBV30 and TRBJ1-2, with unresolved D. V was cut by 0 bases and J by 8 bases, with 10 bases left in between. CDR3 length: 12 residues. Germline lookup yields CDR1 GTSNPN and CDR2 SVGIG (reference sequence). Here the CDR3 DNA reads TGTGCCTGGAGTGTCACCGTACGGGGCTACACCTTC. It specifies CAWSVTVRGYTF.

The chain uses TRBV29-1 and TRBJ2-3; 8 bases match TRBD1. In germline, CDR1 is SQVTM, CDR2 ANQGSEA. With V trimmed by 7 bases and J by 0 bases, 6 bases remained unmatched. The CDR3 is 14 residues long. CDR3 in DNA: TGCAGCGCCCCGGGACAGGCTAGCACAGATACGCAGTATTTT. This codes for CSAPGQASTDTQYF.

The chain joins TRBV20-1 to TRBJ2-7; TRBD1 matches 7 bases. The CDR3 sequence is 14 residues long. Germline CDR1 and CDR2: DFQATT and SNEGSKA (reference sequence). V shed 3 bases and J 2 bases; nucleotides not matched to a gene: 7. The DNA of the CDR3 is TGCAGTGCTAGTCGACAGGGATCTACCTACGAGCAGTACTTC. Translating gives CSASRQGSTYEQYF.

The V and J genes are TRBV7-9 and TRBJ1-2; no firm D call. V was trimmed by 4 bases and J by 0 bases, leaving 9 bases between them. In germline, CDR1 is SEHNR, CDR2 FQNEAQ (reference sequence). The CDR3 loop spans 14 amino acids. CDR3 nucleotide sequence: TGTGCCAGCAGCTCAAGTCAACCTAACTATGGCTACACCTTC. Amino acid sequence: CASSSSQPNYGYTF.

The chain links TRBV27 to TRBJ1-1; D is ambiguous. Trimming took 3 bases from V and 1 from J, leaving 6 bases between them. Germline loops: CDR1 MNHEY, CDR2 SMNVEV (reference sequence). This CDR3 is built from 13 residues. CDR3 DNA sequence: TGTGCCAGCAGTTTCAGCAGGAACACTGAAGCTTTCTTT. It translates to CASSFSRNTEAFF.

V and J are TRBV29-1 and TRBJ2-7; no clear D gene. The germline V gene encodes CDR1 SQVTM and CDR2 ANQGSEA. The CDR3 has 10 amino acids. V was shortened by 3 bases and J by 6 bases, with 6 bases between the two germline ends. This CDR3 reads CSVDTGEQYF. CDR3 coding DNA: TGCAGCGTTGATACGGGCGAGCAGTACTTC.

This clonotype was counted once. The chain recombines TRBV3-1 with TRBJ2-3, with 10 positions matching TRBD2. Unmatched junction bases numbered 7, after V lost 5 bases and J lost 5 bases. The CDR3 runs 15 residues. Looked up from germline, CDR1 is LGHDT and CDR2 is YNNKEL (reference sequence). In nucleotides, the CDR3 is TGTGCCAGCAGCGAACTAGCGGGGCCCGGAGATACGCAGTATTTT. Its translation: CASSELAGPGDTQYF.

V is TRBV7-2 and J is TRBJ2-7; maybe TRBD2 (5 bases). Looked up from germline, CDR1 is SGHTA and CDR2 is FQGNSA. V dropped 2 bases and J dropped 6 bases, with 8 bases sitting between them. The CDR3 sequence is 12 residues long. The CDR3, as DNA: TGTGCCAGCAGCTTATCTAGCAGCGAGCAGTACTTC. As protein: CASSLSSSEQYF.

This chain joins TRBV27 and TRBJ2-7; D gene unclear. Trimming took 11 bases from V and 4 from J, leaving 21 bases between them. CDR1 MNHEY and CDR2 SMNVEV come from the germline V gene (reference sequence). This CDR3 comprises 14 residues. CDR3 DNA sequence: TGTGCCGTCTTCGTGAGAATCGAGGCGTACGAGCAGTACTTC. This translates into CAVFVRIEAYEQYF.

This clonotype was observed a handful of times. This chain connects TRBV5-1 to TRBJ2-4, with unresolved D. Looked up from germline, CDR1 is SGHRS and CDR2 is YFSETQ. The ends were cut back, 4 bases at V and 0 bases at J, with 14 bases in the middle. This CDR3 is built from 16 residues. The CDR3 DNA sequence: TGCGCCAGCAGCCTAACTACAGACCTAGCCAAAAACATTCAGTACTTC. It specifies CASSLTTDLAKNIQYF.

The chain carries TRBV6-1 and TRBJ1-2; 7 nucleotides line up with TRBD1. CDR3 length: 14 amino acids. V was pared by 6 bases and J by 4 bases, with 8 bases of the junction left unmatched. Germline V CDR1 and CDR2: MNHNS, SASEGT. DNA for the CDR3: TGTGCCAGCAGGACAGAGACAGGGCCCTATGGCTACACCTTC. Translation gives CASRTETGPYGYTF.

V gene TRBV13 combines with J gene TRBJ2-7; D gene uncertain. This CDR3 contains 12 residues. Germline CDR1 and CDR2: PRHDT and FYEKMQ (reference sequence). Trimming stripped 5 bases from V and 5 bases from J, with 10 bases between. CDR3 region: CASSGQDHEQYF. The DNA of the CDR3 is TGTGCCAGCAGCGGGCAGGATCACGAGCAGTACTTC.

This chain connects TRBV27 to TRBJ2-5, with D tentatively TRBD1 (6 bases). CDR1 is MNHEY and CDR2 is SMNVEV in the germline V gene (reference sequence). The CDR3 length is 15 residues. The germline V and J ends were trimmed by 5 bases and 7 bases, with 20 bases remaining between them. The CDR3 spells CASSLGAGPAATQYF. CDR3 sequence (DNA): TGTGCCAGCAGTCTGGGGGCAGGGCCCGCGGCGACCCAGTACTTC.

The gene calls are TRBV29-1 and TRBJ1-1; D not certain. V lost 8 bases and J 4 bases, leaving 17 bases between the germline ends. Germline CDR1 and CDR2: SQVTM and ANQGSEA. This CDR3 has 13 residues. The CDR3 DNA sequence: TGCAGCTCCCTATCCTCCTCGGGCACTGAAGCTTTCTTT. Encoded protein: CSSLSSSGTEAFF.

This sequence joins TRBV2 and TRBJ1-6, with D possibly being TRBD1 (5 bases). CDR1 and CDR2 from the germline V gene are SNHLY and FYNNEI. The CDR3 is 17 residues long. V was cut by 3 bases and J by 0 bases, with 12 bases left in between. The CDR3 sequence is CASSDGDPSSYNSPLHF. For the CDR3, the DNA is TGTGCCAGCAGTGACGGGGACCCGAGCTCCTATAATTCACCCCTCCACTTT. Looking up the rest from reference TRBV2 and TRBJ1-6 gives the full variable domain: EPEVTQTPSHQVTQMGQEVILRCVPISNHLYFYWYRQILGQKVEFLVSFYNNEISEKSEIFDDQFSVERPDGSNFTLKIRSTKLEDSAMYFCASSDGDPSSYNSPLHFGNGTRLTVT.

J is TRBJ2-2 and V is TRBV11-2; D gene uncertain. The CDR3 covers 16 residues. Germline-derived CDR1 and CDR2 are SGHAT and FQNNGV. Deletions cut 5 bases from V and 0 bases from J, with 13 bases between. CDR3 sequence (DNA): TGTGCCAGCAGCCCCCCTGCAGAAACGAACACCGGGGAGCTGTTTTTT. Its protein is CASSPPAETNTGELFF.

The J gene is TRBJ2-7, the V gene TRBV7-9, with D perhaps matching TRBD2 (6 bases). This CDR3 contains 12 residues. The germline gives CDR1 SEHNR, CDR2 FQNEAQ (reference sequence). With 5 bases removed from V and 6 bases from J, the gap between germline ends came to 11 bases. The CDR3 loop is CASSRGGVEQYF. CDR3 sequence (DNA): TGTGCCAGCAGCAGAGGAGGGGTCGAGCAGTACTTC.

The V gene is TRBV5-6, the J gene TRBJ2-3; D ambiguous. The germline V gene has CDR1 SGHDT and CDR2 YYEEEE. V lost 0 bases and J lost 0, with 11 bases in between. The CDR3 extends over 16 amino acids. The CDR3 loop reads CASSLVGGSSTDTQYF. In nucleotides, the CDR3 is TGTGCCAGCAGCTTGGTTGGTGGGTCTAGCACAGATACGCAGTATTTT.